This T cell receptor beta chain was observed in a study of OX40 agonist ivuxolimab in advanced cancers. Peripheral blood came from all dose cohorts at three timepoints. Sequencing was performed with immunoSEQ multiplex PCR; in TCRdb, only in-frame clones are kept and a portion is missing. Altogether about 81,000 clones are present, approximately 79% being singletons, with the ten largest covering 5.5% to 8.5%. Per germline, CDR1 SGHTA and CDR2 FQGNSA. V dropped 4 bases and J dropped 2 bases, with 11 bases sitting between them. CDR3 length: 15 residues. V is TRBV7-2 and J is TRBJ2-2; a possible D gene is TRBD2 (6 bases). The clonotype comes from an adult with an advanced solid tumor such as melanoma, head and neck, liver or kidney cancer. The sample consisted of CD4+ or CD8+ T cells sorted from blood, taken in a trial of the OX40 agonist ivuxolimab. Here the CDR3 reads CASSWRGPNTGELFF. CDR3 bases: TGTGCCAGCAGCTGGCGGGGACCAAACACCGGGGAGCTGTTTTTT. Full variable domain (remainder filled in from reference TRBV7-2 and TRBJ2-2): GAGVSQSPSNKVTEKGKDVELRCDPISGHTALYWYRQSLGQGLEFLIYFQGNSAPDKSGLPSDRFSAERTGGSVSTLTIQRTQQEDSAVYLCASSWRGPNTGELFFGEGSRLTVL.